These 18 T cell receptor beta chains were all obtained from the same sample, sequenced in a study of cytomegalovirus exposure and HLA in healthy donors. PCR used 60 Vbeta primers and 13 Jbeta primers. TCRdb's copy holds only in-frame clones and misses some; the assay was immunoSEQ multiplex PCR. The table lists about 210,000 clones, over 70% of them singletons. The sample consisted of PBMCs. The receptors were sampled from a man aged 35-49 years in good health and CMV-seropositive.

This clone occurred once. This chain uses TRBV4-1 with TRBJ2-7; weak D call: TRBD2 (5 bases). The CDR3 is 19 residues long. The V gene's germline CDR1 is MGHRA and CDR2 YSYEKL. The ends were cut back, 8 bases at V and 2 bases at J, with 31 bases in the middle. The CDR3: CASLTYLDSLQNSTYEQYF. DNA for the CDR3: TGCGCCAGCCTCACCTACTTGGACTCACTCCAAAATTCGACCTACGAGCAGTACTTC.

The chain links TRBV4-2 to TRBJ2-2; 7 bases map to TRBD2. With V trimmed by 1 base and J by 0 bases, 2 bases remained unmatched. The CDR3 is made up of 16 amino acids. CDR1 and CDR2 from the germline V gene are LGHNA and YNFKEQ. CDR3 in DNA: TGTGCCAGCAGCCAAGCGGGAGGAGCGAACACCGGGGAGCTGTTTTTT. Its translation: CASSQAGGANTGELFF.

The V call is TRBV7-2, the J call TRBJ2-1; D uncertain. The V gene lost 7 bases and the J gene lost 0 bases, with 10 bases spanning the gap. This CDR3 comprises 14 residues. Germline V gene data show CDR1 as SGHTA and CDR2 as FQGNSA. CDR3 DNA: TGTGCCAGCACCTCCTTATACTCCTACAATGAGCAGTTCTTC. Protein sequence: CASTSLYSYNEQFF.

This clone was counted only a few times. This chain links TRBV7-9 with TRBJ1-1; 8 nucleotides align to TRBD1. CDR1 and CDR2 (germline): SEHNR, FQNEAQ (reference sequence). The CDR3 has 14 residues. V lost 8 bases to trimming and J lost 1 base; unmatched junction nucleotides: 6. CDR3: CASFPTGANTEAFF. The CDR3 DNA sequence: TGTGCCAGCTTCCCGACAGGGGCGAACACTGAAGCTTTCTTT.

To note about this clone: One end of the junction is discordant with germline, which a read error may explain. This chain joins TRBV30 and TRBJ2-4, with D possibly being TRBD2 (6 bases). Germline V gene data show CDR1 as GTSNPN and CDR2 as SVGIG (reference sequence). The CDR3 length is 15 residues. This chain's CDR3 is CAWSRLDLAKNSQYF. In DNA, the CDR3 is TGTGCCTGGAGTAGACTAGACCTAGCCAAAAACAGTCAGTACTTC. Complete variable domain (other parts from reference TRBV30 and TRBJ2-4): SQTIHQWPATLVQPVGSPLSLECTVEGTSNPNLYWYRQAAGRGLQLLFYSVGIGQISSEVPQNLSASRPQDRQFILSSKKLLLSDSGFYLCAWSRLDLAKNSQYFGAGTRLSVL.

The chain uses TRBV5-4 and TRBJ2-1; 16 bases agree with TRBD2. CDR1 SGHNT and CDR2 YYREEE come from the germline V gene (reference sequence). J lost 7 bases, V lost 0 bases, and 7 bases had no gene match. The CDR3 runs 18 residues. CDR3 in DNA: TGTGCCAGCAGCTTGGGGGGACTAGCGGGAGGGCTCATTAATGAGCAGTTCTTC. Translated, it gives CASSLGGLAGGLINEQFF. The full variable domain, rest sourced from reference TRBV5-4 and TRBJ2-1, is ETGVTQSPTHLIKTRGQQVTLRCSSQSGHNTVSWYQQALGQGPQFIFQYYREEENGRGNFPPRFSGLQFPNYSSELNVNALELDDSALYLCASSLGGLAGGLINEQFFGPGTRLTVL.

This clone was detected only once. The rearrangement joins TRBV10-3 to TRBJ2-7; a weak D match, TRBD1 (6 bases). From germline, CDR1 is ENHRY and CDR2 SYGVKD. The CDR3 is 13 residues long. Trimming shortened V by 6 bases and J by 7 bases, and 16 bases separated the two germline ends. CDR3 protein: CAISDRLYGEQYF. Written as DNA, the CDR3 is TGTGCCATCAGCGACAGGCTATACGGGGAGCAGTACTTC.

The rearrangement uses TRBV5-6 and TRBJ1-2, with unresolved D. This CDR3 is built from 14 residues. Deletions cut 0 bases from V and 2 bases from J, with 8 bases between. Looked up from germline, CDR1 is SGHDT and CDR2 is YYEEEE. DNA of the CDR3: TGTGCCAGCAGCTTGGAAGGGAGAAACTATGGCTACACCTTC. Translation: CASSLEGRNYGYTF.

The V and J genes are TRBV10-3 and TRBJ1-1, with D maybe TRBD1 (5 bases). This CDR3 region has 13 residues. The germline gives CDR1 ENHRY, CDR2 SYGVKD. Trimming pared 7 bases from V and 5 bases from J, leaving 14 bases between. The CDR3, as DNA: TGTGCCATCACACAGGCTTCGGGTACTGAAGCTTTCTTT. Its translation: CAITQASGTEAFF.

This rearrangement joins TRBV7-9 to TRBJ2-1; 10 bases match TRBD1. The V gene end was trimmed by 4 bases and the J gene end by 8 bases; junction bases not matched to a gene: 8. CDR1 and CDR2 from the germline V gene are SEHNR and FQNEAQ (reference sequence). The CDR3 totals 15 residues. The CDR3 bases are TGTGCCAGCAGCTCGGGACAGGGGTTTGAGGATGAGCAGTTCTTC. Translation: CASSSGQGFEDEQFF.

V gene TRBV19 combines with J gene TRBJ1-1; D remains unclear. This CDR3 has 13 amino acids. Germline V gene sequence: CDR1 LNHDA, CDR2 SQIVND (reference sequence). V shed 5 bases and J shed 0 bases, with 7 bases lying between them. The CDR3 DNA sequence: TGTGCCAGTAGTTCCTTTATGAACACTGAAGCTTTCTTT. Protein: CASSSFMNTEAFF.

V usage is TRBV6-1 and J usage is TRBJ2-3, with 9 bases aligning to TRBD1. Germline lookup yields CDR1 MNHNS and CDR2 SASEGT. The CDR3 totals 14 residues. J gave up 4 bases and V 6 bases, and 5 bases lay outside the gene matches. CDR3 loop: CASRLDRGADTQYF. CDR3 sequence (DNA): TGTGCCAGCAGGTTGGACAGGGGAGCAGATACGCAGTATTTT.

The J gene is TRBJ2-7, the V gene TRBV7-9; 7 nucleotides agree with TRBD2. The CDR3 has 14 amino acids. V shed 1 base and J 10 bases; nucleotides not matched to a gene: 10. Germline V gene sequence: CDR1 SEHNR, CDR2 FQNEAQ (reference sequence). The CDR3 protein is CASSLEVGGAEQYF. The CDR3 DNA sequence: TGTGCCAGCAGCTTAGAGGTGGGAGGGGCGGAACAGTACTTC.

The chain uses TRBV18 and TRBJ1-2; TRBD1 agrees at 7 bases. The junction had 6 bases not matched to a gene; V was cut back by 1 base and J by 4 bases. The CDR3 runs 15 residues. Germline V CDR1 and CDR2: KGHSH, LQKENI. The CDR3 coding sequence is TGTGCCAGCTCACCACAGGGGGCAGGGTCCTATGGCTACACCTTC. Translation: CASSPQGAGSYGYTF.

The rearrangement joins TRBV29-1 to TRBJ2-1, with D possibly TRBD2 on 5 matching bases. Per germline, CDR1 SQVTM and CDR2 ANQGSEA. The germline V and J ends were trimmed by 6 bases and 9 bases, with 21 bases remaining between them. The CDR3 spans 14 residues. The CDR3 DNA reads TGCAGCGTGGTACTAGGCGATCGGTCAAGTGAGCAGTTCTTC. Its translation: CSVVLGDRSSEQFF.

The V gene is TRBV5-1, the J gene TRBJ1-3, with a possible D match to TRBD1 (5 bases). This CDR3 region has 18 residues. The V end lost 0 bases, the J end lost 0 bases, and 16 bases lay between the germline ends. Germline-derived CDR1 and CDR2 are SGHRS and YFSETQ. The CDR3 reads CASSLARIGGSSGNTIYF. CDR3 sequence (DNA): TGCGCCAGCAGCTTGGCCCGAATTGGGGGGAGCTCTGGAAACACCATATATTTT.

The chain joins TRBV6-6 to TRBJ1-3, with 8 bases fitting TRBD1. After removal of 6 bases from V and 4 bases from J, the junction contained 8 bases not matched to a gene. The CDR3 covers 15 residues. Looked up from germline, CDR1 is MNHNY and CDR2 is SVGAGI (reference sequence). The CDR3 loop reads CASSRDRGGGNTIYF. CDR3 DNA: TGTGCCAGCAGCCGCGACAGGGGAGGAGGAAACACCATATATTTT.

This clone appeared a few times. The chain combines TRBV5-1 with TRBJ2-1; TRBD2 matches at 9 bases. Germline values: CDR1 SGHRS, CDR2 YFSETQ. The length of the CDR3 is 17 residues. The J segment lost 3 bases and the V segment lost 3 bases, leaving 10 bases of the junction unmatched. The CDR3 coding sequence is TGCGCCAGCAGCTCTCATACGACTAGCGGAGACTACAATGAGCAGTTCTTC. This sequence encodes CASSSHTTSGDYNEQFF.